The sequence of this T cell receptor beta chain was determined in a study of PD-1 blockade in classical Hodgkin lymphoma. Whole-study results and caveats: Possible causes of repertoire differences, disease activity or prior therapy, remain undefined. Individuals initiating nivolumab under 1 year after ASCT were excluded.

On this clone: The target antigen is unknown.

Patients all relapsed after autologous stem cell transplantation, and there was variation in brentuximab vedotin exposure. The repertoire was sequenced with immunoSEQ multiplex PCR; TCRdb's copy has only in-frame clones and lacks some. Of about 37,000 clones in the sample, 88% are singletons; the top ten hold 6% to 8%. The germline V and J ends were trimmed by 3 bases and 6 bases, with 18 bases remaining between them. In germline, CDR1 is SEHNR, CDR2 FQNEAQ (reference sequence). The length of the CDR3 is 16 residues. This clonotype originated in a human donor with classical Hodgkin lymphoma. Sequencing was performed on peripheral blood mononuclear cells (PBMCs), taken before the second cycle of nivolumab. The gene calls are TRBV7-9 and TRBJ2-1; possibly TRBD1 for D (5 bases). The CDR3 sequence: CASSLIKISRGNEQFF. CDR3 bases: TGTGCCAGCAGCTTGATTAAGATCTCAAGGGGCAATGAGCAGTTCTTC. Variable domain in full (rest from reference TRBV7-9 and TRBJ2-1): DTGVSQNPRHKITKRGQNVTFRCDPISEHNRLYWYRQTLGQGPEFLTYFQNEAQLEKSRLLSDRFSAERPKGSFSTLEIQRTEQGDSAMYLCASSLIKISRGNEQFFGPGTRLTVL.